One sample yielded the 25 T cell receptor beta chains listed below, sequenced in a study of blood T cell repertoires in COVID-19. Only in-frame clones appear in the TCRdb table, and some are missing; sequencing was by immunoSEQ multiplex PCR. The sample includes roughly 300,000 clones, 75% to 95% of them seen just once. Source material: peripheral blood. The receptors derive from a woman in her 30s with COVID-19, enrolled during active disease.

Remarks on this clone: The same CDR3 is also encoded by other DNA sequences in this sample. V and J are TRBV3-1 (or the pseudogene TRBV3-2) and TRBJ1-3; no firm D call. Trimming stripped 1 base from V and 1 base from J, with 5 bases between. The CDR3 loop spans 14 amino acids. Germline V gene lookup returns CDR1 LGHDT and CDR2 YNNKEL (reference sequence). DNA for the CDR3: TGTGCCAGCAGCCAAGGGAGTTCTGGAAACACCATATATTTT. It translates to CASSQGSSGNTIYF.

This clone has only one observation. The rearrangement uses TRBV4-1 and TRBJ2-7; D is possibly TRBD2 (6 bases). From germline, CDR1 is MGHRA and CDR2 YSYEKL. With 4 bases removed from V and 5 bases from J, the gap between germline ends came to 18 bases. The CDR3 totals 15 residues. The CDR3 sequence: CASSPGGGSWDEQYF. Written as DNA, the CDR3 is TGCGCCAGCAGCCCTGGTGGGGGGAGCTGGGACGAGCAGTACTTC.

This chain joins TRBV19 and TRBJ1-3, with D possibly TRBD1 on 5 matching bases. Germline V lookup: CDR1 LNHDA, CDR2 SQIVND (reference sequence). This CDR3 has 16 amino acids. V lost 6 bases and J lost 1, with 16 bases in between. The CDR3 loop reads CASSQVAGVSGNTIYF. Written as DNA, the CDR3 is TGTGCCAGTAGCCAGGTCGCGGGGGTATCTGGAAACACCATATATTTT.

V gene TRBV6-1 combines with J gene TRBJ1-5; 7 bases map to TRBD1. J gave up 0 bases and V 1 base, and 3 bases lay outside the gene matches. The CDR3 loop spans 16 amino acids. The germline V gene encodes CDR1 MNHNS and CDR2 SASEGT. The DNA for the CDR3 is TGTGCCAGCAGTGAAGATACAGGGGATAGCAATCAGCCCCAGCATTTT. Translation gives CASSEDTGDSNQPQHF.

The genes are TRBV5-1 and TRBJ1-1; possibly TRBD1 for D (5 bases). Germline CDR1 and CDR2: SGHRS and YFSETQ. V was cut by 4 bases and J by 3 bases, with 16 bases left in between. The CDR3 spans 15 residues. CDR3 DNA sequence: TGCGCCAGCAGCCCGGTCCAGGGATGGGACACTGAAGCTTTCTTT. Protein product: CASSPVQGWDTEAFF.

The CDR3: CASSLAILAGRSEQFF. CDR3 in DNA: TGTGCCAGCAGCTTGGCCATACTAGCGGGCCGTAGTGAGCAGTTCTTC. This chain connects TRBV5-4 to TRBJ2-1; 9 positions agree with TRBD2. Germline V gene data show CDR1 as SGHNT and CDR2 as YYREEE (reference sequence). The ends lost 0 bases at V and 9 bases at J; junction bases unmatched: 10. The CDR3 has 16 residues.

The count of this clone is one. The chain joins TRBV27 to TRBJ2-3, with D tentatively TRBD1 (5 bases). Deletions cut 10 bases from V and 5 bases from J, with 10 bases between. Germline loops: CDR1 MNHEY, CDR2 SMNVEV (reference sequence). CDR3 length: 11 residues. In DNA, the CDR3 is TGTGCCACCAGAAGGGGAGATACGCAGTATTTT. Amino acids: CATRRGDTQYF.

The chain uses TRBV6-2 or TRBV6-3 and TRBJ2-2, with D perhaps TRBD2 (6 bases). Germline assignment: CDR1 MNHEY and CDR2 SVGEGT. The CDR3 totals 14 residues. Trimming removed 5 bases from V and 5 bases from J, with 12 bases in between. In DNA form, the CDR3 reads TGTGCCAGCAGTCGCGCCGGGAGAACCGGGGAGCTGTTTTTT. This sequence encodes CASSRAGRTGELFF.

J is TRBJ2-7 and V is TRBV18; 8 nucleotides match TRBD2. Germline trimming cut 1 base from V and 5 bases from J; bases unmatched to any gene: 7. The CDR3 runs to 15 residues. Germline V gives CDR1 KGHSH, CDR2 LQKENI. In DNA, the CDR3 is TGTGCCAGCTCACCACTCGGGGGGGACGGCGACGAGCAGTACTTC. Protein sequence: CASSPLGGDGDEQYF. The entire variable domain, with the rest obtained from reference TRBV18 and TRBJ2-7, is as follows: NAGVMQNPRHLVRRRGQEARLRCSPMKGHSHVYWYRQLPEEGLKFMVYLQKENIIDESGMPKERFSAEFPKEGPSILRIQQVVRGDSAAYFCASSPLGGDGDEQYFGPGTRLTVT.

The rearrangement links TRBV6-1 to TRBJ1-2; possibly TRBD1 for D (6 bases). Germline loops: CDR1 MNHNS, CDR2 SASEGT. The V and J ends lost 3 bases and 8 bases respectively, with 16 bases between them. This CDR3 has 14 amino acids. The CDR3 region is CASSDYRDEKGYTF. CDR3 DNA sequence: TGTGCCAGCAGTGATTACAGGGATGAAAAAGGCTACACCTTC.

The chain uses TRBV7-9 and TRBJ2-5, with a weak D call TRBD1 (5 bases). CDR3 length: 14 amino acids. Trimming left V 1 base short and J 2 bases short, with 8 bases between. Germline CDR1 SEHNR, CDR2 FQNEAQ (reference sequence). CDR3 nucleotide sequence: TGTGCCAGCAGCTTAGTGAGACAGCAAGAGACCCAGTACTTC. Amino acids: CASSLVRQQETQYF.

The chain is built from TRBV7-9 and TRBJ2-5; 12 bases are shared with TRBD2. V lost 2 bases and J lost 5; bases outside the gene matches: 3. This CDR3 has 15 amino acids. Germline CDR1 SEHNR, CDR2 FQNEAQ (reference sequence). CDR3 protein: CASSLLAGGSETQYF. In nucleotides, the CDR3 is TGTGCCAGCAGCTTACTAGCGGGAGGGAGTGAGACCCAGTACTTC.

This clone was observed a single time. The CDR3 sequence is CASSLPSGVTDTQYF. Written as DNA, the CDR3 is TGTGCCAGCAGCTTGCCCAGCGGGGTTACAGATACGCAGTATTTT. The chain is built from TRBV7-2 and TRBJ2-3; 7 nucleotides align to TRBD2. Trimming took 3 bases from V and 3 from J; bases not matched to a gene: 6. The CDR3 runs 15 residues. Germline values: CDR1 SGHTA, CDR2 FQGNSA.

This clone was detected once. The CDR3 reads CASSLFRVSVSPLHF. CDR3 DNA: TGTGCCAGCAGTTTATTCAGGGTCTCGGTCTCACCCCTCCACTTT. The chain uses TRBV28 and TRBJ1-6; tentative D call: TRBD1 (5 bases). V was cut by 1 base and J by 10 bases, with 14 bases left in between. CDR1 is MDHEN and CDR2 is SYDVKM in the germline V gene. The CDR3 sequence is 15 residues long.

The CDR3 region has the DNA TGCGCCAGCAGCCAAAGGGTTCCAGCGGGAGGCTCGTACAATGAGCAGTTCTTC. Translating it yields CASSQRVPAGGSYNEQFF. The chain joins TRBV4-1 to TRBJ2-1, with 9 bases matching TRBD2. The junction had 12 bases not matched to a gene; V was cut back by 2 bases and J by 4 bases. The CDR3 is 18 amino acids. Germline CDR1 and CDR2: MGHRA and YSYEKL.

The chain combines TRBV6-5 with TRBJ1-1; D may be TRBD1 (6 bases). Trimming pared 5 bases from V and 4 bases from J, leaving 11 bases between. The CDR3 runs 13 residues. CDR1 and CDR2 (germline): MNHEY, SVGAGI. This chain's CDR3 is CASSLLTGTEAFF. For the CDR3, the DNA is TGTGCCAGCAGTCTCCTGACAGGCACTGAAGCTTTCTTT.

DNA of the CDR3: TGTGCCAGCAGTTTATGGGCTAGCGGGAGTCGCCACGAGCAGTACTTC. This gives the protein CASSLWASGSRHEQYF. The chain couples TRBV28 to TRBJ2-7; 10 bases match TRBD2. Germline V gene sequence: CDR1 MDHEN, CDR2 SYDVKM. CDR3 length: 16 amino acids. J was trimmed by 5 bases and V by 0 bases; bases with no gene match: 7.

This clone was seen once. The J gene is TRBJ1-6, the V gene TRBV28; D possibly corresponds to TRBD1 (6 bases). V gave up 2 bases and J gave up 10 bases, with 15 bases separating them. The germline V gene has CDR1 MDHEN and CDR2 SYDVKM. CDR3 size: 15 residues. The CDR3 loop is CASSLVPDSNSPLHF. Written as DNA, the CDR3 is TGTGCCAGCAGTTTAGTCCCGGACAGCAACTCACCCCTCCACTTT.

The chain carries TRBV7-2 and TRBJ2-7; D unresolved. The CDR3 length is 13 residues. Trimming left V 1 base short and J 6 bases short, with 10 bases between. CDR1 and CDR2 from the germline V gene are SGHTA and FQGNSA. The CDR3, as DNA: TGTGCCAGCAGCTTAGGTCCGAACGGCGAGCAGTACTTC. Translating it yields CASSLGPNGEQYF.

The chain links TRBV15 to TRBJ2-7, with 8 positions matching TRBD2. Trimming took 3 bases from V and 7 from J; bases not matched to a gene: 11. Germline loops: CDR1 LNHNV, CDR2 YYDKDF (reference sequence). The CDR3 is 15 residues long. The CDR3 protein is CATSRGSGVPWEQYF. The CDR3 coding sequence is TGTGCCACCAGCAGGGGTAGCGGGGTCCCCTGGGAGCAGTACTTC.

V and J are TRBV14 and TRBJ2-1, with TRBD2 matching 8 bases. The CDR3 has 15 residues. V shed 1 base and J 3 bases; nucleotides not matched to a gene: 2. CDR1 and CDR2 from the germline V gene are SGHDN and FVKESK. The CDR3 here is CASSQVAGLYNEQFF. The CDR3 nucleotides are TGTGCCAGCAGCCAAGTAGCGGGGCTCTACAATGAGCAGTTCTTC.

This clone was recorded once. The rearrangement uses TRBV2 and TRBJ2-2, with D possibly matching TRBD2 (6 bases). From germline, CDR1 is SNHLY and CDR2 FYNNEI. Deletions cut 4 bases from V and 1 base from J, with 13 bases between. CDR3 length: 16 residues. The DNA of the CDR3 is TGTGCCAGCAGTGTGGGCGGGACCCAGAACACCGGGGAGCTGTTTTTT. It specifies CASSVGGTQNTGELFF.

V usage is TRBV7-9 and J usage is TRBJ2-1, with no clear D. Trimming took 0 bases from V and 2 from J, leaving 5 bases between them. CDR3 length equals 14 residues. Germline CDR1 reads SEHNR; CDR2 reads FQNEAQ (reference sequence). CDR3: CASSLAATYNEQFF. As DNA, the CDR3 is TGTGCCAGCAGCTTAGCAGCGACCTACAATGAGCAGTTCTTC. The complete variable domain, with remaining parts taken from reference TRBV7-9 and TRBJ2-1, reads DTGVSQNPRHKITKRGQNVTFRCDPISEHNRLYWYRQTLGQGPEFLTYFQNEAQLEKSRLLSDRFSAERPKGSFSTLEIQRTEQGDSAMYLCASSLAATYNEQFFGPGTRLTVL.

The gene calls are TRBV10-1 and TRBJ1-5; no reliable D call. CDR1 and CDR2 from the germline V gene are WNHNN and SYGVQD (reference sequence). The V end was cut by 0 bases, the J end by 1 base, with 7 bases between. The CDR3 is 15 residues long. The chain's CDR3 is CASSESRPSNQPQHF. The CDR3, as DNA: TGCGCCAGCAGTGAGTCTCGTCCGAGCAATCAGCCCCAGCATTTT.

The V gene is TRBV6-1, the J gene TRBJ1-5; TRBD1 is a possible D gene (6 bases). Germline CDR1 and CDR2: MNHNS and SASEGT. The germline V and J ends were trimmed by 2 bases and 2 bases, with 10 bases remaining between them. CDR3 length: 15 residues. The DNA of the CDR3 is TGTGCCAGCAGTGAAACAGGGATGGGCAATCAGCCCCAGCATTTT. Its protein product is CASSETGMGNQPQHF.